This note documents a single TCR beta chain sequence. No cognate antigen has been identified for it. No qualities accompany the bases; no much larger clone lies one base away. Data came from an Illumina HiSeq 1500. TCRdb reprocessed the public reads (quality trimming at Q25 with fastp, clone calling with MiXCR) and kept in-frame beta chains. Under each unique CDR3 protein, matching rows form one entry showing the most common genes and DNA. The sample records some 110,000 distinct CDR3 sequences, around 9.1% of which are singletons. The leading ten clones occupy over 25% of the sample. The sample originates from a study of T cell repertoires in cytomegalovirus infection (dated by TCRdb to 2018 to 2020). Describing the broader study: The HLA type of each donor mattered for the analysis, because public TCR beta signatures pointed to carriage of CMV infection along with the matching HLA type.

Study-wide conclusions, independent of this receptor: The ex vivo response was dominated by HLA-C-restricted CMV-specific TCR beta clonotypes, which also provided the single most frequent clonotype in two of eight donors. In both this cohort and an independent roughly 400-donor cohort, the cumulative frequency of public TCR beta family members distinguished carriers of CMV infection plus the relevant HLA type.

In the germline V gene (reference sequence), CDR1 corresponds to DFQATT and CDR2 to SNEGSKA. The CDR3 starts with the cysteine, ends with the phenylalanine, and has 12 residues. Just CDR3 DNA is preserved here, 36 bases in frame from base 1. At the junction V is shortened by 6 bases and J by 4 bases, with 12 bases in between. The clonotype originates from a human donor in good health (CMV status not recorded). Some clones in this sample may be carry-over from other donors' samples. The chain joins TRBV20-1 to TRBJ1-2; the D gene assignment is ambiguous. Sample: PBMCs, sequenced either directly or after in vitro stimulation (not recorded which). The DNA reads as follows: TGCAGTGCCAGTGGACGGACCTATGGCTACACCTTC. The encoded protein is CSASGRTYGYTF.